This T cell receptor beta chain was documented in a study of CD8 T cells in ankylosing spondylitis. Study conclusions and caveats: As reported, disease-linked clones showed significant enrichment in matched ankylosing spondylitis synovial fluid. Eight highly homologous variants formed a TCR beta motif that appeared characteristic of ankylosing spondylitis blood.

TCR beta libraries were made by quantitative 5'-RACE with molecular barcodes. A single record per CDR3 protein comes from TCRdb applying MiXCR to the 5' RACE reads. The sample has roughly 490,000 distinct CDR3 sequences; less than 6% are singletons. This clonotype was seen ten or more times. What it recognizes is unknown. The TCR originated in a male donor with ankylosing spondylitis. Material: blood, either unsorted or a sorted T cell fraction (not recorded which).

The CDR3 DNA follows: TGCAGTGCTAGAGGGACAGGGGTCGAGCAGTACTTC. Residues: CSARGTGVEQYF. The chain employs TRBV20-1 and TRBJ2-7, with 9 bases aligning to TRBD1. The length of the CDR3 is 12 residues. Germline CDR1 reads DFQATT; CDR2 reads SNEGSKA (reference sequence). V was pared by 1 base and J by 6 bases, with 1 base of the junction left unmatched.